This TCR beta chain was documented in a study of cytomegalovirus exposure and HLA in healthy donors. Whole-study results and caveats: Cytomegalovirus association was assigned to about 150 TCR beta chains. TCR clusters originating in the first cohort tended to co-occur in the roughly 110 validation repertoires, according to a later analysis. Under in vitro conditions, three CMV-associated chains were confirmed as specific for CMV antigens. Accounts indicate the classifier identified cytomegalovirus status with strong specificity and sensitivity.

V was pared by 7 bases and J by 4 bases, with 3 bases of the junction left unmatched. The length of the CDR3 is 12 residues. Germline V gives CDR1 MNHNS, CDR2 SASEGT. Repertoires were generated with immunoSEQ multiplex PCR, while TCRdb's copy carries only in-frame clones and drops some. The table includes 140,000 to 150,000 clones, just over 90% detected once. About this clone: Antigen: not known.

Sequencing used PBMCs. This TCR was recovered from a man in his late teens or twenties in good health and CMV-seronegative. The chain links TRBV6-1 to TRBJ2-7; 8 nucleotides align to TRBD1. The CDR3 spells CASIDRGYEQYF. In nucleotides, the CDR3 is TGTGCCAGCATCGACAGGGGTTACGAGCAGTACTTC.